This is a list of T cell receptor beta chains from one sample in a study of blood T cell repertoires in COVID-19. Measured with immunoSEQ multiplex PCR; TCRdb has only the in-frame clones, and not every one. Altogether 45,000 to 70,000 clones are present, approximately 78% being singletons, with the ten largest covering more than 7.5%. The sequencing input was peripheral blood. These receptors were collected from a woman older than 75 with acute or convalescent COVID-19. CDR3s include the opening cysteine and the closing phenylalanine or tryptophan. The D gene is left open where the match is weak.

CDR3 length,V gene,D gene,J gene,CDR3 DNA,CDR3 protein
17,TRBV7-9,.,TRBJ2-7,TGTGCCAGCAGCTCCCACCGTTCGACAGGGACTGACCACGAGCAGTACTTC,CASSSHRSTGTDHEQYF
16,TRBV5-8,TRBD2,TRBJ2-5,TGTGCCAGCAGCCCCGGGGGGGCTAGCGGGTTAGAGACCCAGTACTTC,CASSPGGASGLETQYF
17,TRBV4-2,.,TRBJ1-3,TGTGCCAGCAGCCAAGATCAAGTCCGGGGCTCTGGAAACACCATATATTTT,CASSQDQVRGSGNTIYF
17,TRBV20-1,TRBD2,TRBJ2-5,TGCAGTGCTAGTGGTGGGGAAAGCGGGGGCTTACAAGAGACCCAGTACTTC,CSASGGESGGLQETQYF
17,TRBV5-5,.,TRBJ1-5,TGTGCCAGCAGCCCCCGACTCCTGACAGGCCTCAATCAGCCCCAGCATTTT,CASSPRLLTGLNQPQHF
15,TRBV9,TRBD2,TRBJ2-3,TGTGCCAGCAGCGTAAATTGGGCGGGAGCAGATACGCAGTATTTT,CASSVNWAGADTQYF
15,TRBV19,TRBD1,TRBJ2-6,TGTGCCAGTAGGAGGGACAGCTCTGGGGCCAACGTCCTGACTTTC,CASRRDSSGANVLTF
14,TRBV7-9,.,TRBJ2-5,TGTGCCAGCAGCTTAATCTGGGGCGAGGAGACCCAGTACTTC,CASSLIWGEETQYF
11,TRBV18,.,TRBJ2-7,TGTGCCAGCTCCCCGGGAGCCGAGCAGTACTTC,CASSPGAEQYF
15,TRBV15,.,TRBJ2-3,TGTGCCACCAGCAGAGATCAGGGTGCAGCGGATACGCAGTATTTT,CATSRDQGAADTQYF
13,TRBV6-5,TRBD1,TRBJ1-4,TGTGCCAGCAGGACAGGGGGCGGCGAAAAACTGTTTTTT,CASRTGGGEKLFF
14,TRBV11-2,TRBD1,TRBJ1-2,TGTGCCAGCAGCTCCGGGACAGCTAACTATGGCTACACCTTC,CASSSGTANYGYTF
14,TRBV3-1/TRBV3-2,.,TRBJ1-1,TGTGCCAGCAGCCAACTCCAGGTGGTCGCTGAAGCTTTCTTT,CASSQLQVVAEAFF
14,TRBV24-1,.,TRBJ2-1,TGTGCCACCAGCCGAGGGGGCTCCTACAATGAGCAGTTCTTC,CATSRGGSYNEQFF
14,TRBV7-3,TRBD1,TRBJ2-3,TGTGCCAGCAGCTTGGGGACAGTCGGGGATACGCAGTATTTT,CASSLGTVGDTQYF
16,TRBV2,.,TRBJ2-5,TGTGCCAGCAAGGAACGACCAGCGGTGATTGGGGAGACCCAGTACTTC,CASKERPAVIGETQYF
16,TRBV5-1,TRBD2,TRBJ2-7,TGCGCCAGCAGCGCCGGACTAGCGGGAAGCTCCTACGAGCAGTACTTC,CASSAGLAGSSYEQYF
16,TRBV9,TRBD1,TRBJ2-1,TGTGCCAGCAGCGTAGCTATCGGGACAGGTGCTGATGAGCAGTTCTTC,CASSVAIGTGADEQFF
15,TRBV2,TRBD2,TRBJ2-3,TGTGCCAGCAGGCCACTAGCGGGAGGGCGAGATACGCAGTATTTT,CASRPLAGGRDTQYF
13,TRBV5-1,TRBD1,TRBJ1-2,TGCGCCAGCAGCTTGGCTGGGACAGACGGCTACACCTTC,CASSLAGTDGYTF
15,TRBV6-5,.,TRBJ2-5,TGTGCCAGCAGTTACCAATCACAGGCGGCAGAGACCCAGTACTTC,CASSYQSQAAETQYF
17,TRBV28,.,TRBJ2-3,TGTGCCAGCAGTTCACTAGAACGACAGGTTATCACAGATACGCAGTATTTT,CASSSLERQVITDTQYF
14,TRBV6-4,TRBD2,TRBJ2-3,TGTGCCAGCAGCCGGGGGGGGAGGACAGATACGCAGTATTTT,CASSRGGRTDTQYF
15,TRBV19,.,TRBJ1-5,TGTGCCAGTAGTATGGCAGCGTATAGCAATCAGCCCCAGCATTTT,CASSMAAYSNQPQHF
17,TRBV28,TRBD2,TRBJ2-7,TGTGCCAGCAGTTTATTCTCCGGGGTAGCGGGACAATACGAGCAGTACTTC,CASSLFSGVAGQYEQYF
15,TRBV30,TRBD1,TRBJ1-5,TGTGCCTGGAGTACTATGGGACAGGGGAATCAGCCCCAGCATTTT,CAWSTMGQGNQPQHF
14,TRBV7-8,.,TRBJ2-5,TGTGCCAGCAGCACAGCAGGTTTAATAGAGACCCAGTACTTC,CASSTAGLIETQYF
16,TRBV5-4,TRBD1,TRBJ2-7,TGTGCCAGCAGCTTGACGGGACAGGGGGACTCCTACGAGCAGTACTTC,CASSLTGQGDSYEQYF
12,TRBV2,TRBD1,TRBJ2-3,TGTGCCAGAGGACAGGGTACAGATACGCAGTATTTT,CARGQGTDTQYF
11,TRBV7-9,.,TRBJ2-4,TGTGCCAGCAGCGCCCGGACTAAGAAGTACTTC,CASSARTKKYF
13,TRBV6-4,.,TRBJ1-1,TGTGCCAGCAGTGACTTAATGAACACTGAAGCTTTCTTT,CASSDLMNTEAFF
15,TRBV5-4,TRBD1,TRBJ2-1,TGTGCCAGCAGCTCTAGACAGGGGGCAGGGAATGAGCAGTTCTTC,CASSSRQGAGNEQFF
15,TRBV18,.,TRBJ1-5,TGTGCCAGCTCACTTTCAGGACAGACAGGTCAGCCCCAGCATTTT,CASSLSGQTGQPQHF
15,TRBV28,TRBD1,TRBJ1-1,TGTGCCAGCAGCCTCGGGACAGCTGGAAAGGCTGAAGCTTTCTTT,CASSLGTAGKAEAFF